This record concerns one TCR beta chain sequence. The antigen is not known. Using immunoSEQ multiplex PCR, the repertoire was profiled, and TCRdb retains in-frame clones only, with some absent. The sample records about 180,000 clones, around 88% being singletons. The data were taken from a study of T cell responses to AZD1222 COVID-19 vaccine. CDR3 length equals 13 residues. Trimming removed 0 bases from V and 5 bases from J, with 9 bases in between. Per the germline V gene, CDR1 is SGDLS and CDR2 is YYNGEE. Study outcomes and limitations: Of the AZD1222 recipients, only six were seropositive at baseline.

The J gene is TRBJ2-7, the V gene TRBV9, with TRBD1 as a possible D gene (6 bases). Material: peripheral blood, obtained on day 0 of AZD1222 vaccination. This receptor was identified in an adult in good health. DNA for the CDR3: TGTGCCAGCAGCGTAGAACAGGGAAACGAGCAGTACTTC. Translated: CASSVEQGNEQYF.